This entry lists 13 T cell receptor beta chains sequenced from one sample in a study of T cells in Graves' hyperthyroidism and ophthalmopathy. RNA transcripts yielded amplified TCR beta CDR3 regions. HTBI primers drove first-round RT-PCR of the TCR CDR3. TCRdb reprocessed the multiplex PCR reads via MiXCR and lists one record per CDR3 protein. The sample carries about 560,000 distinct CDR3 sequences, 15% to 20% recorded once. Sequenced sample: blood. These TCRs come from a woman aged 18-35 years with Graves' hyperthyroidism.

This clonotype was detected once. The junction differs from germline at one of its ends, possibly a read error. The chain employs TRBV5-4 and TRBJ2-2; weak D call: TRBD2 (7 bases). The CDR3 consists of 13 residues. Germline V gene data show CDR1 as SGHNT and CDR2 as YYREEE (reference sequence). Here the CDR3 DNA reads TGTACCAGCAGAAAGGGGGGGTCCGGGGAGCTGTTTTTT. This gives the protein CTSRKGGSGELFF.

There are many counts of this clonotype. The DNA of the CDR3 is TGTGCCAGCAGTTTCTTGTCCCACAATGAGCAGTTCTTC. Translating gives CASSFLSHNEQFF. This chain joins TRBV28 and TRBJ2-1; D is uncertain. Per germline, CDR1 MDHEN and CDR2 SYDVKM. The CDR3 length is 13 residues. The V end lost 3 bases, the J end lost 5 bases, and 8 bases lay between the germline ends.

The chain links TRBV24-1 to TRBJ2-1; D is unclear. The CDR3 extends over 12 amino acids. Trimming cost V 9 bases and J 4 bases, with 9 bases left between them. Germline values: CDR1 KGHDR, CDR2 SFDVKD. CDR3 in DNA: TGTGCCACCGGCACAACGTACAATGAGCAGTTCTTC. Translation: CATGTTYNEQFF.

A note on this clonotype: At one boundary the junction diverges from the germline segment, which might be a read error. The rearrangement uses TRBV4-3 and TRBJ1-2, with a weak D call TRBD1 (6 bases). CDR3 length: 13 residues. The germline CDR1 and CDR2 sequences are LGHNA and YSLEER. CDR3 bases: TGCGCCGGCAGCCAAGATCCCAGGGGTGGCTACACCTTC. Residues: CAGSQDPRGGYTF.

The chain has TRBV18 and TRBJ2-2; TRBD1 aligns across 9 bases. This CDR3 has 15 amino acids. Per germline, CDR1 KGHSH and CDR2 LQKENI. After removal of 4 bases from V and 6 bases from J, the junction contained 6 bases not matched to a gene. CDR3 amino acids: CASSRRGQGPGELFF. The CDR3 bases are TGTGCCAGCTCACGTCGGGGACAGGGACCCGGGGAGCTGTTTTTT.

CDR3 residues: CASSLVGGIYNEQFF. The CDR3 nucleotides read TGTGCCAGCAGCTTAGTAGGGGGCATCTACAATGAGCAGTTCTTC. V usage is TRBV11-2 and J usage is TRBJ2-1; TRBD1 aligns across 7 bases. Germline loops: CDR1 SGHAT, CDR2 FQNNGV. V lost 1 base, J lost 3 bases, and 3 bases stayed unmatched. The CDR3 extends over 15 amino acids.

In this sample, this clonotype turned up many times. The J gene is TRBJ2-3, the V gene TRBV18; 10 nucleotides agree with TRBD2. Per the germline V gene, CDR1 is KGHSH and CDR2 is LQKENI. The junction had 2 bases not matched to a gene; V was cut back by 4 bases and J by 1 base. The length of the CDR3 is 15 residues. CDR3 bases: TGTGCCAGCTCACAGGGGACTAGCGGCACAGATACGCAGTATTTT. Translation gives CASSQGTSGTDTQYF.

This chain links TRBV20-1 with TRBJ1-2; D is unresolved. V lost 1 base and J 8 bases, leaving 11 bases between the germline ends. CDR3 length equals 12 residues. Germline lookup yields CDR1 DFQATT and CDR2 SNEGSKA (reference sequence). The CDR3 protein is CSARGVRVGYTF. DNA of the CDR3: TGCAGTGCTAGAGGGGTCCGGGTAGGCTACACCTTC.

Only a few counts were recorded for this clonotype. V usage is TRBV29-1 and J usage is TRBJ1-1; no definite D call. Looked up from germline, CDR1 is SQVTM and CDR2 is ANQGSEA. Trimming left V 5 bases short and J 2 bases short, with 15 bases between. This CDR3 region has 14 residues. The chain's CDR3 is CSVLGDVLNTEAFF. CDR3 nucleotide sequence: TGCAGCGTTTTGGGAGACGTCCTTAACACTGAAGCTTTCTTT.

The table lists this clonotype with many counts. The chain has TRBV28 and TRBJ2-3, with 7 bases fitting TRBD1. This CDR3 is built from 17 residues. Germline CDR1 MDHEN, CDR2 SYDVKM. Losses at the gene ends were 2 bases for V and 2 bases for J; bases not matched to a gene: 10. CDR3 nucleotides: TGTGCCAGCAGTTTAGCCTACACAGGGGCCTACACAGATACGCAGTATTTT. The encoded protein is CASSLAYTGAYTDTQYF.

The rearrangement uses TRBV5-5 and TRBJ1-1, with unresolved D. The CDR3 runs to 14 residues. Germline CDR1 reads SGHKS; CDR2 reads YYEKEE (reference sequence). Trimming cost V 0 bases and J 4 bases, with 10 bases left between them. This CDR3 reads CASSLGDVRTEAFF. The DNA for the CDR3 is TGTGCCAGCAGCTTGGGCGACGTTCGCACTGAAGCTTTCTTT.

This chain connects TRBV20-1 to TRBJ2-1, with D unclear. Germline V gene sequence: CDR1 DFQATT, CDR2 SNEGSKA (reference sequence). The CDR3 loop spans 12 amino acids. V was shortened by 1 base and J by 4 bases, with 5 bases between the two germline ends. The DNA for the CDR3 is TGCAGTGCTAGAGTAGGATACAATGAGCAGTTCTTC. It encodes CSARVGYNEQFF.

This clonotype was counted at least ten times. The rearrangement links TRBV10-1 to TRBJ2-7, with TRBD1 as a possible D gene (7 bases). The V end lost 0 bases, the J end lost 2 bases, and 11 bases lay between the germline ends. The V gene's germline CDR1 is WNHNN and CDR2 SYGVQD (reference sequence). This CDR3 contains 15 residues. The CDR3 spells CASSESGRGAYEQYF. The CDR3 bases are TGCGCCAGCAGTGAGTCGGGCAGGGGGGCCTACGAGCAGTACTTC.